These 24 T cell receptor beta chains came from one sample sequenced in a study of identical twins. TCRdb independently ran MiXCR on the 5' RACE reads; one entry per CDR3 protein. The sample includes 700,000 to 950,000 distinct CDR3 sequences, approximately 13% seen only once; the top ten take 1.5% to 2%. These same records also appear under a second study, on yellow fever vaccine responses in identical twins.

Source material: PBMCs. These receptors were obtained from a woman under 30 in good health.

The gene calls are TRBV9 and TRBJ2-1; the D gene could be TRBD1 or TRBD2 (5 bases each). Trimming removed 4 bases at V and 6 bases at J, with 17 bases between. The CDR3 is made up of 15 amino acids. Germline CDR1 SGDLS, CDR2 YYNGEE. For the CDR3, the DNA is TGTGCCAGCAGCCCCTGGACGGGGACCGTCAATGAGCAGTTCTTC. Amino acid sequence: CASSPWTGTVNEQFF.

This chain's CDR3 is CASSSGRLTTEAFF. DNA of the CDR3: TGTGCCAGCAGCTCTGGACGTCTAACGACTGAAGCTTTCTTT. The rearrangement uses TRBV13 and TRBJ1-1; the D is unclear. The germline gives CDR1 PRHDT, CDR2 FYEKMQ (reference sequence). The CDR3 totals 14 residues. The ends were cut back, 4 bases at V and 5 bases at J, with 14 bases in the middle.

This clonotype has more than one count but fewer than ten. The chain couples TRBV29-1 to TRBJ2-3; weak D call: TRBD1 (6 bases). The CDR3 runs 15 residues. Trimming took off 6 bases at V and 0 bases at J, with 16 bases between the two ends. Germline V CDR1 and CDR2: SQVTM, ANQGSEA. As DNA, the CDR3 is TGCAGCGTCCCGGGACAAAAAAGTAGCACAGATACGCAGTATTTT. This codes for CSVPGQKSSTDTQYF.

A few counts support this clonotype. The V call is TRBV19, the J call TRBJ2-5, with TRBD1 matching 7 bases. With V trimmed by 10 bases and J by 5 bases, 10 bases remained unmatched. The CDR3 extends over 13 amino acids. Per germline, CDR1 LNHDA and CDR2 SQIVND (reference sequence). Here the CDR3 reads CATGTEGLETQYF. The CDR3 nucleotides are TGTGCCACAGGGACAGAGGGTTTGGAGACCCAGTACTTC.

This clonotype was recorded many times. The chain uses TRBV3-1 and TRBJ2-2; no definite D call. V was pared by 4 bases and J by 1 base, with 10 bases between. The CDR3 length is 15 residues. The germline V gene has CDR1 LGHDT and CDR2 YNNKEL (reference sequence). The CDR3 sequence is CASSPYGGNTGELFF. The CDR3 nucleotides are TGTGCCAGCAGCCCCTATGGCGGGAACACCGGGGAGCTGTTTTTT.

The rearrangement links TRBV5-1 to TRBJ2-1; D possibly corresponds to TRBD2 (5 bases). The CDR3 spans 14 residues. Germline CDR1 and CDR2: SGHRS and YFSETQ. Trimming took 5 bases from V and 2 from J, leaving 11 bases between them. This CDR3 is CASREGLTYNEQFF. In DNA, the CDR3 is TGCGCCAGCAGGGAAGGACTGACCTACAATGAGCAGTTCTTC.

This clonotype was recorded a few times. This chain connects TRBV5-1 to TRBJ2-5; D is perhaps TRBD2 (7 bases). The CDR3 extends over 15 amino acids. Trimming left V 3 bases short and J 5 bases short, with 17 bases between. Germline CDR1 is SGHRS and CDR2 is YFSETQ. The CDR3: CASSWDGGRSETQYF. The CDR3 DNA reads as TGCGCCAGCAGCTGGGACGGGGGGCGCTCCGAGACCCAGTACTTC.

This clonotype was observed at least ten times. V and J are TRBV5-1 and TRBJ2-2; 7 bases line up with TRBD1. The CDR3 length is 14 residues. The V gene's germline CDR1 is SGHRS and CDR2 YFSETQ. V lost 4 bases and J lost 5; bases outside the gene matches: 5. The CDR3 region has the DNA TGCGCCAGCAGCCGGGACAGTTCTACCGGGGAGCTGTTTTTT. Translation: CASSRDSSTGELFF.

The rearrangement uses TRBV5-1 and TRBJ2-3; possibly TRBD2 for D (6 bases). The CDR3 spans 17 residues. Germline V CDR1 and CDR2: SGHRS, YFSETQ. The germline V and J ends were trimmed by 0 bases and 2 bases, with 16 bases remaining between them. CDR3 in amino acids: CASSLARWEATTDTQYF. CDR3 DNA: TGCGCCAGCAGCTTGGCCCGGTGGGAGGCTACCACAGATACGCAGTATTTT.

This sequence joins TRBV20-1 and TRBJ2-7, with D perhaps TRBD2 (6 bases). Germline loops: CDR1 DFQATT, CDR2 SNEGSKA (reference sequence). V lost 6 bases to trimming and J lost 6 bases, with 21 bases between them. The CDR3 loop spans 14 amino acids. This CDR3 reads CSAVPPRGKFEQYV. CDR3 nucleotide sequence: TGCAGTGCCGTGCCCCCCCGGGGGAAGTTCGAGCAGTACGTC.

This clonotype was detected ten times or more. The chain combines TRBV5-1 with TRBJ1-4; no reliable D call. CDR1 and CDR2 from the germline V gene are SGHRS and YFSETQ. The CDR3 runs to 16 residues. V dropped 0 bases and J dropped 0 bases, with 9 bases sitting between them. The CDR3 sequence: CASSLGHLTTNEKLFF. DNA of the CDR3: TGCGCCAGCAGCTTGGGGCACCTAACAACTAATGAAAAACTGTTTTTT.

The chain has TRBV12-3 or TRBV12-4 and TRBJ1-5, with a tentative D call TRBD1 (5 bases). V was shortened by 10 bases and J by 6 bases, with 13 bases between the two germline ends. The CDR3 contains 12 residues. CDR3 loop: CANGADGQPQHF. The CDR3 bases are TGTGCCAATGGGGCAGACGGTCAGCCCCAGCATTTT.

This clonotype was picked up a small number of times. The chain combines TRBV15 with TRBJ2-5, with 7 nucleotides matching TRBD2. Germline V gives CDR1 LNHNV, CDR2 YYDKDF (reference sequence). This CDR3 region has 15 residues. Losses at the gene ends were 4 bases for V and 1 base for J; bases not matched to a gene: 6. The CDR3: CATSNGGNFQETQYF. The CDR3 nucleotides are TGTGCCACCAGCAACGGGGGGAACTTCCAAGAGACCCAGTACTTC.

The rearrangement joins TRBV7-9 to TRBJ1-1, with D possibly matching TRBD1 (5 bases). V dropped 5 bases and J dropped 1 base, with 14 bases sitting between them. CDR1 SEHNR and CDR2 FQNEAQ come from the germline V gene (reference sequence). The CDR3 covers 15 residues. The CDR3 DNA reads TGTGCCAGCAGCCCACCCTGGACACCGAACACTGAAGCTTTCTTT. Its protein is CASSPPWTPNTEAFF.

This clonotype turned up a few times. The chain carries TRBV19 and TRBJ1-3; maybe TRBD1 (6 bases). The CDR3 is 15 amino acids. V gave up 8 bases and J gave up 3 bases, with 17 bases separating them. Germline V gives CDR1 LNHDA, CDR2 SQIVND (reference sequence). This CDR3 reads CASGTLGGNGNTIYF. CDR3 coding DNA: TGTGCCAGTGGAACTTTGGGGGGCAATGGAAACACCATATATTTT.

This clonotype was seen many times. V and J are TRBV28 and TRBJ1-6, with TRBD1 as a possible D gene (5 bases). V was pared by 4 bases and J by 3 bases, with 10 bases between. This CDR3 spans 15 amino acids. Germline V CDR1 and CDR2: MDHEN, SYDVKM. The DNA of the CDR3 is TGTGCCAGCAGTTCCCCGACAGTCTATAATTCACCCCTCCACTTT. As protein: CASSSPTVYNSPLHF.

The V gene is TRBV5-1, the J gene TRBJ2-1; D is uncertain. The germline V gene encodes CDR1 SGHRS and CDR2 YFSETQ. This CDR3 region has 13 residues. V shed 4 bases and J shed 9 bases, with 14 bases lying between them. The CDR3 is CASSPGVAGEQFF. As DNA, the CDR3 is TGCGCCAGCAGCCCTGGGGTAGCCGGTGAGCAGTTCTTC. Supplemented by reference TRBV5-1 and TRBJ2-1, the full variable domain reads KAGVTQTPRYLIKTRGQQVTLSCSPISGHRSVSWYQQTPGQGLQFLFEYFSETQRNKGNFPGRFSGRQFSNSRSEMNVSTLELGDSALYLCASSPGVAGEQFFGPGTRLTVL.

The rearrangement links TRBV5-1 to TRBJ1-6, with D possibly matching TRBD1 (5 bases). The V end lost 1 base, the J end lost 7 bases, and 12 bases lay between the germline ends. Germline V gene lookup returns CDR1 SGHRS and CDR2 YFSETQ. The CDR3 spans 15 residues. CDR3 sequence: CASSLTGPGNSPLHF. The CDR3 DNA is TGCGCCAGCAGCTTGACGGGACCGGGAAATTCACCCCTCCACTTT.

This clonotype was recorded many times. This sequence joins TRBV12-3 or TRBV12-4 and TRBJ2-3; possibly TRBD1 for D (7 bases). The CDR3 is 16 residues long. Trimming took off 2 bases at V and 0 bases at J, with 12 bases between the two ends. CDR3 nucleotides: TGTGCCAGCAGTTTACAGGGGGGATCCAGCACAGATACGCAGTATTTT. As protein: CASSLQGGSSTDTQYF.

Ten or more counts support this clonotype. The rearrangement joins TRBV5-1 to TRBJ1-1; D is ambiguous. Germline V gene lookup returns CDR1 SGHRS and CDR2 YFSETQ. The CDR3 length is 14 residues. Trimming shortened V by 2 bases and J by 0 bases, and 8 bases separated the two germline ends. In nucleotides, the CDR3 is TGCGCCAGCAGCTTCGAGGGCATGAACACTGAAGCTTTCTTT. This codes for CASSFEGMNTEAFF.

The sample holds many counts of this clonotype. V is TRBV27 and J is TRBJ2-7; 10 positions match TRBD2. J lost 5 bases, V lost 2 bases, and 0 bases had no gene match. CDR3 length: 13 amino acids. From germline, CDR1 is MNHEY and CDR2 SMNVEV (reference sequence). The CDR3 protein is CASSLLAGDEQYV. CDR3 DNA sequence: TGTGCCAGCAGTTTACTAGCGGGAGACGAGCAGTACGTC.

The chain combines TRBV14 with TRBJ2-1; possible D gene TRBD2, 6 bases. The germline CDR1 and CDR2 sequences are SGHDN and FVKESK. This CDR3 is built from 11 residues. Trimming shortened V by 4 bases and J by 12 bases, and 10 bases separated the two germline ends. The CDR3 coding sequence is TGTGCCAGCAGCCGAGGAGGGGCGCAGTTCTTC. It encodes CASSRGGAQFF.

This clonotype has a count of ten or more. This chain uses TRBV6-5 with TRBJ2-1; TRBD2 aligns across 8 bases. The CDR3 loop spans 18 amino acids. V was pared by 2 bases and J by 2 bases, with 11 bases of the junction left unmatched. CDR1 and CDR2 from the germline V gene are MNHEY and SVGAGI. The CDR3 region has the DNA TGTGCCAGCAGTTACCCACCCCAACTAGCGGCTACCTACAATGAGCAGTTCTTC. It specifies CASSYPPQLAATYNEQFF.

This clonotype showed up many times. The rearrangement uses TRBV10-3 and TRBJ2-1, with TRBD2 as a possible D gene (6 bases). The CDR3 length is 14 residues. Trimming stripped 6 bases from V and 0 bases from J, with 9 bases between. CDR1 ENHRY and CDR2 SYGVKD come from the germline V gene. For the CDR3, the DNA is TGTGCCATCAGGGGGGACTTCTCCTACAATGAGCAGTTCTTC. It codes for CAIRGDFSYNEQFF.